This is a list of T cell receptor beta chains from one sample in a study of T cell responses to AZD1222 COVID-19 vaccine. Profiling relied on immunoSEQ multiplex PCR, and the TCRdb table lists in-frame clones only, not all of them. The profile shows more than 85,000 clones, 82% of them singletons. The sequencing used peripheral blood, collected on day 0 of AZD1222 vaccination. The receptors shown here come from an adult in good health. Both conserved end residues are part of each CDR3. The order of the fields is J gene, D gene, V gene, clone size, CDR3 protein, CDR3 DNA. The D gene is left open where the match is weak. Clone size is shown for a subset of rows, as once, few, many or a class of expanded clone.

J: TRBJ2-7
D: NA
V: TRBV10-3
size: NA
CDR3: CAIRDLQEGYEQYF
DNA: TGTGCCATCAGGGACCTACAAGAAGGGTACGAGCAGTACTTC

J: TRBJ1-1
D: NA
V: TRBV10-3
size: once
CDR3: CATGTLSIGGTEAFF
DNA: TGTGCCACCGGGACATTGAGCATCGGGGGGACTGAAGCTTTCTTT

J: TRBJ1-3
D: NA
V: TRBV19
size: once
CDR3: CASSWLSGNTIYF
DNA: TGTGCCAGTAGTTGGTTATCTGGAAACACCATATATTTT

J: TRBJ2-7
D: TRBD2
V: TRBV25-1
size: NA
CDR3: CASSLGTSGATYEQYF
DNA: TGTGCCAGCAGCTTGGGGACTAGCGGGGCCACCTACGAGCAGTACTTC

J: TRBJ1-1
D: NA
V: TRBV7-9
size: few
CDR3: CASSFLSIPNTEAFF
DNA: TGTGCCAGCAGCTTCCTCAGTATACCGAACACTGAAGCTTTCTTT

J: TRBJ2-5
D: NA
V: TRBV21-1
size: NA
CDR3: CASSKETDRVGETQYF
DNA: TGTGCCAGCAGCAAAGAGACCGACAGGGTGGGAGAGACCCAGTACTTC

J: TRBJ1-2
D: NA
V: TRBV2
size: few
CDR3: CASSEVATYGYTF
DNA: TGTGCCAGCAGTGAGGTCGCAACTTATGGCTACACCTTC

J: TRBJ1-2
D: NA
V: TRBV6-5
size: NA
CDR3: CASSSLGPERGYTF
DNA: TGTGCCAGCAGTTCACTCGGGCCCGAGAGGGGCTACACCTTC

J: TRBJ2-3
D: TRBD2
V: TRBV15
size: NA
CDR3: CATSRGGSGGATDTQYF
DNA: TGTGCCACCAGCAGAGGAGGGAGCGGGGGGGCCACAGATACGCAGTATTTT

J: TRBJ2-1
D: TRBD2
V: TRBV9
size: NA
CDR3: CASSSTSGGGSYNEQFF
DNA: TGTGCCAGCAGCTCGACTAGCGGGGGGGGATCCTACAATGAGCAGTTCTTC

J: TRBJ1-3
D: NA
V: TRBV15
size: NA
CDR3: CATNPGRTLSGNTIYF
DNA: TGTGCCACCAACCCAGGACGGACTCTCTCTGGAAACACCATATATTTT

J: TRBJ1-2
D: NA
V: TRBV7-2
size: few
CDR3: CASSPFVGDVGYGYTF
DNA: TGTGCCAGCAGCCCGTTCGTAGGGGATGTTGGTTATGGCTACACCTTC

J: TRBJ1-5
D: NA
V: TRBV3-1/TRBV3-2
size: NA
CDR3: CASSQGIGGNQPQHF
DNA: TGTGCCAGCAGCCAAGGGATTGGGGGCAATCAGCCCCAGCATTTT

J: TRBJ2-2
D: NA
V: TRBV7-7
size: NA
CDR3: CASSARDNRALFF
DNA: TGTGCCAGCAGCGCCCGGGACAACCGGGCGCTGTTTTTT